The present T cell receptor beta chain was sequenced within a study of cytomegalovirus exposure and HLA in healthy donors. About the study: Unique TCR beta sequences numbering about 100 million came from 150 million to 200 million T cells in an earlier analysis. The study, taken as a whole, reports: TCR beta chain V- and J-gene trimming was linked, in a later analysis, to a missense variant in DCLRE1C. Reportedly, HLA-A and HLA-B alleles of most subjects were accurately predicted from TCR beta. Later analysis identified about 15,000 TCR beta sequences associated with HLA alleles, using a false discovery rate threshold of 0.05.

This clone was recorded only once. Its target is unknown. The ends lost 11 bases at V and 8 bases at J; junction bases unmatched: 9. CDR3 length: 13 amino acids. Germline CDR1 is LNHDA and CDR2 is SQIVND (reference sequence). PCR amplification relied on 60 Vbeta primers (plus 13 Jbeta primers). Generated by immunoSEQ multiplex PCR, the TCRdb table keeps only in-frame clones and is missing some. Of 70,000 to 80,000 clones listed, 78% are singletons. The source is a woman in her forties in good health and CMV-seropositive. The chain joins TRBV19 to TRBJ2-4; TRBD1 matches 10 bases. Sequencing used PBMCs. This chain's CDR3 is CAAGQGRRDIQYF. DNA of the CDR3: TGTGCCGCGGGACAGGGGCGCAGGGACATTCAGTACTTC.